This T cell receptor beta chain is from a study of patients and donors after allogeneic stem cell transplantation (dated by TCRdb to the early 2020s). Concerning this clonotype itself: No cognate antigen has been identified for it. No base quality values were provided; no much bigger clone lies one nucleotide off.

Libraries were constructed by RT-PCR. Reads for this sample came from a NextSeq 550. TCRdb reran the public reads through fastp at Q25 and MiXCR, keeping productive beta chains. Rows with one shared CDR3 protein collapse into an entry with the most common genes and DNA. Across this sample there are approximately 170,000 distinct CDR3 sequences, with about 32% seen only once. The ten largest clones add up to roughly 3.2% of the sample. Sequencing input: blood, either unsorted or a sorted T cell fraction (not recorded which). The TCR was taken from a human donor who was either an allogeneic HSCT recipient or a stem cell or donor lymphocyte infusion donor (not recorded which). It is not recorded whose cells these are; they may come from a transplant donor.

The CDR3 is CASSLGQGIRAYEQYF. The bases read TGTGCCAGCAGCTTAGGGCAGGGAATAAGAGCGTACGAGCAGTACTTC. This chain is built from TRBV7-9 and TRBJ2-7, and perhaps TRBD1 as D gene, on 5 matching bases. The CDR3 runs 16 residues from the cysteine to the phenylalanine. Of all the DNA, just the CDR3 is kept, 48 bases in frame from base 1. The trim is 1 base for V and 4 bases for J, with a gap of 17 bases between the germline ends. The germline V gene encodes CDR1 SEHNR and CDR2 FQNEAQ (reference sequence).